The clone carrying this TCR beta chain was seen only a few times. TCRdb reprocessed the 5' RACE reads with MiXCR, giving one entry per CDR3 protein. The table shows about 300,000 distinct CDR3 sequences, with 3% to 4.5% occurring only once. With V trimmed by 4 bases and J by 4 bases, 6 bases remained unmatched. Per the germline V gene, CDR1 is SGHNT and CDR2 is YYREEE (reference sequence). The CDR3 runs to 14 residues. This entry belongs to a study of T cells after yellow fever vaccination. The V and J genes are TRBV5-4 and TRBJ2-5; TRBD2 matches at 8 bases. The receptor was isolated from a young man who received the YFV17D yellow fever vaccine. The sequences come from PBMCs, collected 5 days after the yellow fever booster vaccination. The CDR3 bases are TGTGCCAGCAGCCAGGGACTAGGGGGAGAGACCCAGTACTTC. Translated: CASSQGLGGETQYF.